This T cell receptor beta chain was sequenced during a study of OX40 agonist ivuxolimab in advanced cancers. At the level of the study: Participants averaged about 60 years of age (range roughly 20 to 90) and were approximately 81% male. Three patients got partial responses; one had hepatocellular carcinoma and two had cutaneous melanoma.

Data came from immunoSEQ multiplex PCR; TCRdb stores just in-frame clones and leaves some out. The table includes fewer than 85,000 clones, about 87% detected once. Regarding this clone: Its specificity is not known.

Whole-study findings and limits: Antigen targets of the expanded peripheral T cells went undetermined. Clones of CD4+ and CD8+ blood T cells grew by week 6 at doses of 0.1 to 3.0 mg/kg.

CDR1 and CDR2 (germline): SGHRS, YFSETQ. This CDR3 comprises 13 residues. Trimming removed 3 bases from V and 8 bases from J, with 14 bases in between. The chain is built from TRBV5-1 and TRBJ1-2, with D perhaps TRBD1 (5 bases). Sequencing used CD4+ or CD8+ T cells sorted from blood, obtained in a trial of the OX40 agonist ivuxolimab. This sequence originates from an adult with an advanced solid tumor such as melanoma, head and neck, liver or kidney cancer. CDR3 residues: CASSWGGGEGYTF. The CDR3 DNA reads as TGCGCCAGCAGCTGGGGCGGGGGAGAAGGCTACACCTTC.